This T cell receptor beta chain was recorded in a study of cytomegalovirus exposure and HLA in healthy donors. Study-level information: Earlier, about 179 million T cells were analyzed, and around 100 million unique TCR beta sequences were found among them.

The PCR made use of 60 Vbeta and 13 Jbeta primers. Measured with immunoSEQ multiplex PCR; TCRdb has only the in-frame clones, and not every one. The data show approximately 120,000 clones, approximately 74% seen once. The CDR3 covers 13 residues. In germline, CDR1 is MNHNS, CDR2 SASEGT. Deletions cut 5 bases from V and 1 base from J, with 9 bases between. On this clone: The antigen is undetermined.

Study observations and caveats: There were several of the most significant clusters that appeared linked to common viral pathogens in a later analysis. Altogether, 164 TCR beta chains were recorded as cytomegalovirus-associated.

At the time of sampling, donors were nominally healthy, though unrecorded immune exposures were likely. This sequence originates from a man between 40 and 49 years old in good health and CMV-seropositive. The sequencing sample was made of PBMCs. This rearrangement joins TRBV6-1 to TRBJ2-7; D is perhaps TRBD1 (5 bases). This CDR3 reads CASSYDSSYEQYF. The CDR3 DNA reads TGTGCCAGCAGTTATGACAGTTCCTACGAGCAGTACTTC.